This TCR beta chain emerged from a study of shared clonotypes between healthy human individuals. Profiled with immunoSEQ multiplex PCR; TCRdb holds only in-frame clones, not every one. The data hold roughly 1 million clones, with more than 65% observed a single time. CDR1 is SGHTA and CDR2 is FQGTGA in the germline V gene. Trimming cost V 5 bases and J 1 base, with 11 bases left between them. The CDR3 covers 14 residues. This sequence originates from a man aged 18 to 30 in good health. The chain uses TRBV7-3 and TRBJ1-1, with D unresolved. The sample taken for sequencing was memory CD4+ T cells sorted from blood. Subset: CD45RA-negative fraction. The DNA of the CDR3 is TGTGCCAGCAGCGCCTCAGCAGGGAACACTGAAGCTTTCTTT. Amino acid sequence: CASSASAGNTEAFF.